This TCR beta chain emerged from a study of T cell responses to AZD1222 COVID-19 vaccine. Produced via immunoSEQ multiplex PCR; TCRdb's table is partial and in-frame only. The profile shows tens of thousands of clones, 90% of them singletons. J lost 11 bases, V lost 3 bases, and 16 bases had no gene match. Germline loops: CDR1 SGDLS, CDR2 YYNGEE. This CDR3 is built from 16 residues. The TCR comes from an adult in good health. The sample here was peripheral blood, taken on day 0 of AZD1222 vaccination. The V and J genes are TRBV9 and TRBJ1-1; 10 bases agree with TRBD1. CDR3 protein: CASSDTGTGESWRAFF. The CDR3, as DNA: TGTGCCAGCAGCGACACCGGGACAGGGGAGAGTTGGCGCGCTTTCTTT.